What follows describes a single T cell receptor (beta chain). The data derive from a study of blood T cell repertoires in COVID-19. Study-wide background: PBMCs, B-cell-depleted T cells, or T cells provided the cDNA or gDNA that made up the material.

Measured with immunoSEQ multiplex PCR; TCRdb has only the in-frame clones, and not every one. The data hold 200,000 to 300,000 clones, with approximately 84% observed a single time. CDR3 length equals 14 residues. Germline V gene sequence: CDR1 MNHEY, CDR2 SVGEGT. The V gene lost 2 bases and the J gene lost 4 bases, with 9 bases spanning the gap. The TCR was taken from an elderly woman with acute or convalescent COVID-19. The chain couples TRBV6-2 or TRBV6-3 to TRBJ2-1, with D unclear. Specimen: peripheral blood. The CDR3 sequence: CASSYARFYNEQFF. As DNA, the CDR3 is TGTGCCAGCAGTTACGCCAGGTTTTACAATGAGCAGTTCTTC.